This T cell receptor beta chain was recorded in a study of T cell changes during pregnancy in multiple sclerosis. Only in-frame clones appear in the TCRdb table, and some are missing; sequencing was by immunoSEQ multiplex PCR. The sample carries just under 85,000 clones, approximately 90% recorded once. Trimming pared 0 bases from V and 2 bases from J, leaving 13 bases between. Germline lookup yields CDR1 SGHAT and CDR2 FQNNGV. CDR3 length equals 16 residues. The TCR sequence derives from a female donor with multiple sclerosis, enrolled in a pregnancy study. This specimen was peripheral blood, taken in the first trimester of pregnancy. This rearrangement joins TRBV11-2 to TRBJ2-5; maybe TRBD1 (6 bases). CDR3 sequence (DNA): TGTGCCAGCAGCTTAGAAAGACAGGAGGCTCAAGAGACCCAGTACTTC. Amino acids: CASSLERQEAQETQYF.